These 19 T cell receptor beta chains originate from one sample sequenced in a study of CD8 T cells in Susac syndrome. cDNA came from about 0.5 to 1 ug RNA primed by random hexamers. TCRdb fed the immunoSEQ multiplex PCR reads into MiXCR, producing one record per CDR3 protein. In the table there are about 130,000 distinct CDR3 sequences, roughly 76% of which are singletons. Sequenced sample: CD8+ T cells from PBMCs. These receptors all come from a human donor with multiple sclerosis.

This chain links TRBV6-5 with TRBJ1-5; D uncertain. Per germline, CDR1 MNHEY and CDR2 SVGAGI. The CDR3 loop spans 14 amino acids. Trimming shortened V by 7 bases and J by 0 bases, and 10 bases separated the two germline ends. The CDR3 protein is CASNLWDSNQPQHF. The CDR3 DNA follows: TGTGCCAGCAATTTATGGGATAGCAATCAGCCCCAGCATTTT.

The CDR3: CASSLLSPFAETPYEQYF. CDR3 bases: TGTGCCAGCAGTTTACTCTCCCCTTTTGCGGAGACTCCCTACGAGCAGTACTTC. This chain joins TRBV28 and TRBJ2-7; D remains unclear. With 2 bases removed from V and 2 bases from J, the gap between germline ends came to 22 bases. The CDR3 has 18 amino acids. In germline, CDR1 is MDHEN, CDR2 SYDVKM. The full variable domain, its missing parts supplied by reference TRBV28 and TRBJ2-7, is DVKVTQSSRYLVKRTGEKVFLECVQDMDHENMFWYRQDPGLGLRLIYFSYDVKMKEKGDIPEGYSVSREKKERFSLILESASTNQTSMYLCASSLLSPFAETPYEQYFGPGTRLTVT.

The V and J genes are TRBV7-9 and TRBJ2-2; D gene ambiguous. This CDR3 comprises 14 residues. The germline gives CDR1 SEHNR, CDR2 FQNEAQ (reference sequence). V was clipped by 5 bases and J by 4 bases, with 11 bases between them. CDR3 residues: CASSPLLTTGELFF. The DNA of the CDR3 is TGTGCCAGCAGCCCTCTTCTTACCACCGGGGAGCTGTTTTTT.

This clonotype was seen a handful of times. The chain combines TRBV4-1 with TRBJ2-7; D unresolved. The germline V and J ends were trimmed by 1 base and 3 bases, with 10 bases remaining between them. Germline loops: CDR1 MGHRA, CDR2 YSYEKL. There are 14 residues in the CDR3. CDR3 sequence: CASSQGVGNYEQYV. The CDR3 coding sequence is TGCGCCAGCAGCCAAGGCGTAGGAAACTACGAGCAGTACGTC.

This sequence joins TRBV4-1 and TRBJ1-1; TRBD1 is a possible D gene (5 bases). Trimming cost V 0 bases and J 1 base, with 12 bases left between them. Germline V gene lookup returns CDR1 MGHRA and CDR2 YSYEKL. There are 16 residues in the CDR3. CDR3 loop: CASSQDRGSRNTEAFF. The CDR3 DNA reads TGCGCCAGCAGCCAAGATCGGGGCAGCCGGAACACTGAAGCTTTCTTT.

This chain connects TRBV12-3 or TRBV12-4 to TRBJ2-1; 12 bases fit TRBD2. This CDR3 contains 16 residues. V shed 5 bases and J 8 bases; nucleotides not matched to a gene: 10. Here the CDR3 reads CASSPSLAGGWDEQFF. The CDR3 DNA follows: TGTGCCAGCAGTCCCTCCCTAGCGGGAGGGTGGGATGAGCAGTTCTTC.

The V and J genes are TRBV2 and TRBJ1-1, with TRBD1 as a possible D gene (5 bases). CDR3 size: 14 residues. V was cut by 1 base and J by 3 bases, with 9 bases left in between. CDR1 and CDR2 (germline): SNHLY, FYNNEI. This CDR3 is CASSEGLQDTEAFF. Here the CDR3 DNA reads TGTGCCAGCAGTGAAGGCCTACAGGACACTGAAGCTTTCTTT. Complete variable domain (other parts from reference TRBV2 and TRBJ1-1): EPEVTQTPSHQVTQMGQEVILRCVPISNHLYFYWYRQILGQKVEFLVSFYNNEISEKSEIFDDQFSVERPDGSNFTLKIRSTKLEDSAMYFCASSEGLQDTEAFFGQGTRLTVV.

This clonotype came up once. J is TRBJ2-6 and V is TRBV2, with TRBD1 identical over 8 bases. Germline values: CDR1 SNHLY, CDR2 FYNNEI. With V trimmed by 8 bases and J by 2 bases, 11 bases remained unmatched. The CDR3 is 17 residues long. The CDR3 sequence: CASHGQGPSTGANVLTF. The CDR3 DNA sequence: TGTGCCAGCCATGGACAGGGCCCATCAACTGGGGCCAACGTCCTGACTTTC.

This clonotype was recorded a few times. This chain uses TRBV6-5 with TRBJ2-1; D is uncertain. Germline V gene data show CDR1 as MNHEY and CDR2 as SVGAGI. This CDR3 comprises 14 residues. V lost 4 bases, J lost 8 bases, and 15 bases lay in between. CDR3 DNA: TGTGCCAGCAGTTCCCCCTTAGCTGGGGATGAGCAGTTCTTC. Its translation is CASSSPLAGDEQFF.

The CDR3 coding sequence is TGTGCCAGCAGCTCCACTCCGAGAAGGCTCACAGATACGCAGTATTTT. It yields the protein CASSSTPRRLTDTQYF. The genes are TRBV7-6 and TRBJ2-3; D gene ambiguous. The CDR3 covers 16 residues. Germline V gene data show CDR1 as SGHVS and CDR2 as FNYEAQ. The germline V and J ends were trimmed by 4 bases and 2 bases, with 16 bases remaining between them.

The chain combines TRBV6-5 with TRBJ2-7; TRBD1 aligns across 8 bases. Germline V gives CDR1 MNHEY, CDR2 SVGAGI. The CDR3 spans 14 residues. J gave up 4 bases and V 2 bases, and 4 bases lay outside the gene matches. CDR3 protein: CASSYTGQGYEQYF. CDR3 nucleotides: TGTGCCAGCAGTTACACCGGACAGGGATACGAGCAGTACTTC.

The V gene is TRBV12-5, the J gene TRBJ2-2; D is undetermined. This CDR3 contains 14 residues. The V end was cut by 0 bases, the J end by 6 bases, with 8 bases between. Germline-derived CDR1 and CDR2 are LGHNT and FRNRAP. In DNA form, the CDR3 reads TGTGCTAGTGGTTTGGTACTTCGGCCCGGGGAGCTGTTTTTT. Amino acid sequence: CASGLVLRPGELFF.

The rearrangement links TRBV12-3 or TRBV12-4 to TRBJ1-1; possibly TRBD1 for D (6 bases). CDR3 size: 14 residues. V gave up 6 bases and J gave up 0 bases, with 11 bases separating them. The CDR3 loop reads CASRTTGLNTEAFF. The CDR3 bases are TGTGCCAGCAGGACGACAGGCTTGAACACTGAAGCTTTCTTT.

The chain has TRBV4-1 and TRBJ2-7, with unresolved D. Trimming cost V 0 bases and J 4 bases, with 16 bases left between them. Looked up from germline, CDR1 is MGHRA and CDR2 is YSYEKL. The CDR3 loop spans 16 amino acids. CDR3 in amino acids: CASSQDIDLRVYEQYV. CDR3 in DNA: TGCGCCAGCAGCCAAGATATCGATCTCCGCGTGTACGAGCAGTACGTC.

The V and J genes are TRBV4-1 and TRBJ1-3, with D hard to call. With 3 bases removed from V and 9 bases from J, the gap between germline ends came to 15 bases. Per germline, CDR1 MGHRA and CDR2 YSYEKL. The CDR3 is 14 residues long. CDR3 DNA sequence: TGCGCCAGCAGCCAGGAGATGGACCGGGGCACCATATATTTT. This gives the protein CASSQEMDRGTIYF.

This clonotype appeared a few times. This chain joins TRBV4-1 and TRBJ1-1; D not certain. V lost 1 base to trimming and J lost 1 base, with 10 bases between them. Germline V gene lookup returns CDR1 MGHRA and CDR2 YSYEKL. CDR3 length equals 15 residues. The CDR3 DNA follows: TGCGCCAGCAGCCAAGTCGTGGTAGAGAACACTGAAGCTTTCTTT. Protein product: CASSQVVVENTEAFF.

V and J are TRBV7-9 and TRBJ2-3; unclear D gene. Germline lookup yields CDR1 SEHNR and CDR2 FQNEAQ (reference sequence). The ends were cut back, 3 bases at V and 6 bases at J, with 10 bases in the middle. CDR3 length: 13 residues. The CDR3 coding sequence is TGTGCCAGCAGCTTCAAGATTTCCGATACGCAGTATTTT. Its protein is CASSFKISDTQYF.

This clonotype is a singleton in its sample. V usage is TRBV13 and J usage is TRBJ2-1, with 7 bases matching TRBD2. The germline CDR1 and CDR2 sequences are PRHDT and FYEKMQ (reference sequence). V shed 4 bases, J shed 10 bases, and the junction held 7 bases outside the gene matches. CDR3 length equals 13 residues. CDR3 sequence reads: CASSSGLVREQFF. CDR3 nucleotides: TGTGCCAGCAGCTCCGGACTAGTCAGGGAGCAGTTCTTC.

The chain uses TRBV27 and TRBJ2-1; TRBD1 agrees at 7 bases. Trimming removed 5 bases from V and 0 bases from J; junction bases left unmatched: 10. The CDR3 extends over 17 amino acids. The germline V gene encodes CDR1 MNHEY and CDR2 SMNVEV (reference sequence). As DNA, the CDR3 is TGTGCCAGCAGTCTTCCGCCAGGGACAGCCTCCTACAATGAGCAGTTCTTC. Translation: CASSLPPGTASYNEQFF.